Each of the 25 T cell receptor beta chains below was sequenced from the same sample in a study of blood T cells in healthy people across ages. With a J-beta primer mix and a sample-barcoded 5' primer, a second PCR ran about 7 to 12 cycles. TCRdb ran MiXCR on the 5' RACE reads and lists one entry per CDR3 protein. The repertoire consists of 650,000 or so distinct CDR3 sequences, with about 51% occurring once and the leading ten covering 13%. The sample consisted of blood. The receptors stem from a woman aged 80 or over in good health.

The chain has TRBV12-3 or TRBV12-4 and TRBJ1-3, with D unclear. This CDR3 region has 16 residues. The germline V and J ends were trimmed by 5 bases and 0 bases, with 14 bases remaining between them. Here the CDR3 DNA reads TGTGCCAGCAGTCTCTCGCTAGATTCCTCTGGAAACACCATATATTTT. Translation: CASSLSLDSSGNTIYF.

In its sample, this clonotype was seen many times. The gene calls are TRBV20-1 and TRBJ2-7; 10 nucleotides agree with TRBD1. The CDR3 contains 15 residues. V lost 3 bases, J lost 5 bases, and 10 bases stayed unmatched. Germline assignment: CDR1 DFQATT and CDR2 SNEGSKA (reference sequence). The CDR3 here is CSASPPGTGADEQYF. CDR3 coding DNA: TGCAGTGCTAGTCCCCCCGGGACAGGGGCTGACGAGCAGTACTTC.

In the case of this clonotype: This may arise from a read error, as a much more abundant clone is one base away. The rearrangement links TRBV12-3 or TRBV12-4 to TRBJ2-3; a possible D gene is TRBD2 (6 bases). This CDR3 is built from 17 residues. As DNA, the CDR3 is TGTGCCAGCAGTTTACTGTGGGCGGGAACTAGCACAGATACGCGGTATTTT. This codes for CASSLLWAGTSTDTRYF.

The rearrangement uses TRBV12-3 or TRBV12-4 and TRBJ1-1, with TRBD1 matching over 9 bases. V dropped 4 bases and J dropped 11; count of bases not matched to a gene: 8. The CDR3 spans 13 residues. This chain's CDR3 is CASSSSGTGNAFF. CDR3 in DNA: TGTGCCAGCAGTTCATCCGGGACAGGGAACGCTTTCTTT.

The V gene is TRBV12-3 or TRBV12-4, the J gene TRBJ1-1, with D tentatively TRBD1 (6 bases). V lost 8 bases and J lost 9, with 19 bases in between. This CDR3 region has 13 residues. This chain's CDR3 is CASLPEGGWKAFF. CDR3 coding DNA: TGTGCCAGCCTTCCCGAGGGGGGATGGAAAGCTTTCTTT.

A note on this clonotype: Being one base from a much bigger clone, this may be a read error. The chain joins TRBV7-9 to TRBJ2-3; 10 positions match TRBD2. Per the germline V gene, CDR1 is SEHNR and CDR2 is FQNEAQ (reference sequence). There are 16 residues in the CDR3. The CDR3 protein is CAGSSPAGGRRDTQYF. In DNA form, the CDR3 reads TGTGCCGGCAGCTCCCCAGCGGGGGGGAGGCGGGATACGCAGTATTTT.

The gene calls are TRBV9 and TRBJ2-5; 8 bases are shared with TRBD2. This CDR3 spans 15 amino acids. Germline V lookup: CDR1 SGDLS, CDR2 YYNGEE. V dropped 5 bases and J dropped 2; count of bases not matched to a gene: 8. The DNA for the CDR3 is TGTGCCAGCAGTCTCTGGTCGGGGGGGCAAGAGACCCAGTACTTC. This sequence encodes CASSLWSGGQETQYF.

This chain joins TRBV12-3 or TRBV12-4 and TRBJ2-3, with 10 bases lining up with TRBD2. With V trimmed by 6 bases and J by 12 bases, 15 bases remained unmatched. The CDR3 has 15 residues. CDR3 bases: TGTGCCAGCAGCGCCCTTACTAGCGGGGATCGGCACCAGTATTTT. The encoded protein is CASSALTSGDRHQYF.

V usage is TRBV4-1 and J usage is TRBJ1-2, with D tentatively TRBD1 (5 bases). Germline CDR1 reads MGHRA; CDR2 reads YSYEKL. The CDR3 covers 15 residues. V shed 3 bases and J shed 6 bases, with 17 bases lying between them. The CDR3 loop reads CASSHDRGDSNGYTF. Written as DNA, the CDR3 is TGCGCCAGCAGCCACGACCGCGGGGACTCAAATGGCTACACCTTC.

The V call is TRBV10-3, the J call TRBJ1-2; D unclear. V was pared by 2 bases and J by 4 bases, with 17 bases between. Germline CDR1 ENHRY, CDR2 SYGVKD. CDR3 length: 16 residues. The CDR3 loop is CAISEPLSGRSYGYTF. CDR3 coding DNA: TGTGCCATCAGTGAGCCCCTCTCCGGTCGCTCCTATGGCTACACCTTC.

This clonotype showed up just a few times. This chain connects TRBV10-3 to TRBJ2-1, with D possibly being TRBD1 or TRBD2 (6 bases each). CDR1 and CDR2 from the germline V gene are ENHRY and SYGVKD. V lost 2 bases to trimming and J lost 5 bases, with 13 bases between them. This CDR3 has 15 amino acids. CDR3 coding DNA: TGTGCCATCAGTGAGAGGGGGGAGAGGGACAATGAGCAGTTCTTC. This gives the protein CAISERGERDNEQFF.

Concerning this clonotype itself: This may be a read error: a much more frequent sequence differs by one nucleotide. The rearrangement uses TRBV3-1 and TRBJ2-4; 9 positions match TRBD2. V shed 1 base, J shed 13 bases, and the junction held 17 bases outside the gene matches. Germline-derived CDR1 and CDR2 are LGHDT and YNNKEL (reference sequence). CDR3 length: 17 residues. CDR3 amino acids: CASSQAQREAGAYVQYF. CDR3 DNA: TGTGCCAGCAGCCAAGCACAGCGGGAGGCTGGGGCCTACGTGCAGTACTTC.

Comment on this clonotype: Being one base from a much bigger clone, this may be a read error. The chain couples TRBV7-9 to TRBJ2-3, with 10 positions matching TRBD1. With V trimmed by 3 bases and J by 5 bases, 5 bases remained unmatched. This CDR3 comprises 15 residues. Per the germline V gene, CDR1 is SEHNR and CDR2 is FQNEAQ (reference sequence). The CDR3 nucleotides are TGTGCCAGCAGCTTCGGGGACAGGGGAGGAGATACGCAGTATTTT. This sequence encodes CASSFGDRGGDTQYF.

The chain has TRBV12-3 or TRBV12-4 and TRBJ2-2, with D perhaps assigned TRBD1 or TRBD2 (6 bases each). This CDR3 has 12 amino acids. Trimming took 11 bases from V and 5 from J, leaving 12 bases between them. The CDR3 reads CALGAGTGELFF. CDR3 bases: TGTGCCCTGGGGGCGGGGACCGGGGAGCTGTTTTTT.

The chain uses TRBV12-3 or TRBV12-4 and TRBJ2-2; 7 bases line up with TRBD1. V lost 5 bases, J lost 5 bases, and 5 bases stayed unmatched. The CDR3 runs 14 residues. CDR3 sequence (DNA): TGTGCCAGCAGTGTGGGACAGAAAACCGGGGAGCTGTTTTTT. Protein product: CASSVGQKTGELFF.

V gene TRBV29-1 combines with J gene TRBJ1-1, with D unclear. The CDR3 is made up of 14 amino acids. V lost 3 bases, J lost 4 bases, and 15 bases lay in between. The V gene's germline CDR1 is SQVTM and CDR2 ANQGSEA. For the CDR3, the DNA is TGCAGCGTTGATGGAGCTTACTCGAGCACTGAAGCTTTCTTT. This codes for CSVDGAYSSTEAFF.

The chain links TRBV25-1 to TRBJ2-5; 7 bases align to TRBD1. The V and J ends lost 2 bases and 1 base, in that order; junction bases with no gene match: 4. The germline CDR1 and CDR2 sequences are MGHDK and SYGVNS. This CDR3 is built from 15 residues. CDR3 amino acids: CASSEDRAIQETQYF. The CDR3 DNA reads as TGTGCCAGCAGTGAAGACAGGGCAATCCAAGAGACCCAGTACTTC.

This clonotype was observed once. This may stem from a read error, because a much larger clone lies one nucleotide away. The chain has TRBV29-1 and TRBJ2-7; unclear D gene. V lost 0 bases and J 6 bases, leaving 15 bases between the germline ends. The CDR3 covers 14 residues. CDR1 SQVTM and CDR2 ANQGSEA come from the germline V gene. Written as DNA, the CDR3 is TGCAGCGTTGAAGACCGAAGGGTGGGATGCGAGCAGTACTTC. Translating gives CSVEDRRVGCEQYF.

The rearrangement joins TRBV5-5 to TRBJ2-7; 8 nucleotides align to TRBD1. Germline V gives CDR1 SGHKS, CDR2 YYEKEE (reference sequence). The V gene end was trimmed by 0 bases and the J gene end by 1 base; junction bases not matched to a gene: 3. This CDR3 comprises 15 residues. The CDR3: CASSLGGQASYEQYF. The DNA for the CDR3 is TGTGCCAGCAGCTTGGGGGGACAGGCTTCCTACGAGCAGTACTTC.

This clonotype was observed a few times. V is TRBV15 and J is TRBJ2-1; D perhaps matches TRBD1 (5 bases). The J call is in doubt because the DNA end fits TRBJ2-7 better. The CDR3 has 15 residues. Per the germline V gene, CDR1 is LNHNV and CDR2 is YYDKDF (reference sequence). The CDR3 region has the DNA TGTGCCACCAGCAGAAAGACAGTCTCCTACAATGAGCAGTACTTC. Amino acids: CATSRKTVSYNEQYF.

The sample holds many counts of this clonotype. The genes are TRBV27 and TRBJ2-3, with D possibly being TRBD1 or TRBD2 (6 bases each). Germline V gene data show CDR1 as MNHEY and CDR2 as SMNVEV (reference sequence). V lost 7 bases to trimming and J lost 3 bases, with 20 bases between them. The CDR3 has 16 amino acids. The CDR3 DNA is TGTGCCAGCACCCCAAGGGGGGCGGTTTGGACAGATACGCAGTATTTT. Translating it yields CASTPRGAVWTDTQYF.

This clonotype was counted many times. V gene TRBV10-3 combines with J gene TRBJ2-7, with 8 bases lining up with TRBD1. CDR3 size: 13 residues. Germline values: CDR1 ENHRY, CDR2 SYGVKD. Losses at the gene ends were 6 bases for V and 3 bases for J; bases not matched to a gene: 4. Written as DNA, the CDR3 is TGTGCCATCAGGGGACAGGAGAACTACGAGCAGTACTTC. Amino acids: CAIRGQENYEQYF.

On this clonotype itself: The junction does not match germline at one end; this may be a read error. J is TRBJ2-3 and V is TRBV12-3 or TRBV12-4; tentatively, D is TRBD1 or TRBD2 (6 bases each). The CDR3 covers 13 residues. The CDR3 here is CASTRRGADMQYF. CDR3 DNA sequence: TGTGCCAGCACCCGAAGGGGGGCAGATATGCAGTATTTT.

DNA for the CDR3: TGCAGCGCAGGAGACGCCGGGGAGCTGTTTTTT. Translation: CSAGDAGELFF. The V and J genes are TRBV29-1 and TRBJ2-2; D remains ambiguous. Germline values: CDR1 SQVTM, CDR2 ANQGSEA. The CDR3 runs to 11 residues. Trimming removed 7 bases at V and 6 bases at J, with 9 bases between.

This clonotype was seen a few times. The chain combines TRBV3-1 with TRBJ2-3; D perhaps matches TRBD2 (5 bases). Germline V lookup: CDR1 LGHDT, CDR2 YNNKEL (reference sequence). Trimming removed 3 bases at V and 6 bases at J, with 13 bases between. CDR3 length: 14 residues. DNA of the CDR3: TGTGCCAGCAGCCATCTTCTTGGCGGGGATACGCAGTATTTT. It translates to CASSHLLGGDTQYF.